Each of the 25 T cell receptor beta chains below was sequenced from the same sample in a study of T cells in Graves' hyperthyroidism and ophthalmopathy. Researchers amplified the TCR beta CDR3 regions from RNA transcripts. Initially, a first-round RT-PCR of the TCR CDR3 employed the HTBI primer set. One entry per CDR3 protein, called by TCRdb with MiXCR from the multiplex PCR reads. The profile shows about 720,000 distinct CDR3 sequences, around 20% of them singletons. The sample was blood. These receptors originate from a woman aged 50 to 60 with Graves' hyperthyroidism that later progressed to Graves' ophthalmopathy.

This clonotype appeared a few times. The chain has TRBV6-1 and TRBJ1-1; D is unresolved. Germline V CDR1 and CDR2: MNHNS, SASEGT. The CDR3 loop spans 14 amino acids. V was clipped by 10 bases and J by 1 base, with 16 bases between them. The CDR3 spells CATTTPSTNTEAFF. The CDR3 DNA is TGTGCCACCACTACCCCCAGTACGAACACTGAAGCTTTCTTT.

V and J are TRBV6-1 and TRBJ2-5; 12 bases match TRBD2. The CDR3 is 17 amino acids. V shed 7 bases, J shed 1 base, and the junction held 10 bases outside the gene matches. Germline CDR1 MNHNS, CDR2 SASEGT. CDR3 protein: CASNTLAGGLIQETQYF. CDR3 DNA sequence: TGTGCCAGCAACACACTAGCGGGGGGCCTAATCCAAGAGACCCAGTACTTC.

This clonotype showed up just a few times. The chain employs TRBV7-9 and TRBJ2-5; the match to TRBD1 covers 8 bases. CDR1 SEHNR and CDR2 FQNEAQ come from the germline V gene (reference sequence). This CDR3 is built from 14 residues. The J segment lost 6 bases and the V segment lost 4 bases, leaving 7 bases of the junction unmatched. DNA for the CDR3: TGTGCCAGCAGCTCTGGACAGGGTGGACAGACCCAGTACTTC. Amino acids: CASSSGQGGQTQYF.

This clonotype was detected a few times. The rearrangement links TRBV12-5 to TRBJ1-5; D remains ambiguous. Trimming removed 2 bases at V and 6 bases at J, with 14 bases between. Per germline, CDR1 LGHNT and CDR2 FRNRAP. This CDR3 is 15 amino acids long. The DNA of the CDR3 is TGTGCTAGTGGTTTGAGTGGGGTTCGGAGTCAGCCCCAGCATTTT. Translated, it gives CASGLSGVRSQPQHF.

This clonotype was counted at least ten times. The chain is built from TRBV3-1 and TRBJ1-1, with D possibly being TRBD1 (5 bases). Trimming removed 4 bases from V and 10 bases from J, with 13 bases in between. The V gene's germline CDR1 is LGHDT and CDR2 YNNKEL (reference sequence). The CDR3 is made up of 12 amino acids. In DNA, the CDR3 is TGTGCCAGCAGCCCGAGTAGGGACCCAGCTTTCTTT. Its translation is CASSPSRDPAFF. Complete variable domain (other parts from reference TRBV3-1 and TRBJ1-1): DTAVSQTPKYLVTQMGNDKSIKCEQNLGHDTMYWYKQDSKKFLKIMFSYNNKELIINETVPNRFSPKSPDKAHLNLHINSLELGDSAVYFCASSPSRDPAFFGQGTRLTVV.

This clonotype was counted many times. The V gene is TRBV20-1, the J gene TRBJ1-1; D remains ambiguous. The CDR3 extends over 11 amino acids. The germline CDR1 and CDR2 sequences are DFQATT and SNEGSKA (reference sequence). V was pared by 5 bases and J by 4 bases, with 8 bases between. The CDR3 reads CSAPSVTEAFF. DNA for the CDR3: TGCAGTGCTCCGTCGGTCACTGAAGCTTTCTTT.

This clonotype came up many times. This chain links TRBV11-3 with TRBJ2-2; D possibly corresponds to TRBD2 (6 bases). This CDR3 is built from 13 residues. Germline values: CDR1 SGHNT, CDR2 YENEEA. V shed 4 bases and J shed 6 bases, with 9 bases lying between them. CDR3 amino acids: CASSSSGAGELFF. CDR3 in DNA: TGTGCCAGCAGCTCCTCGGGGGCCGGGGAGCTGTTTTTT.

This clonotype turned up a few times. J is TRBJ1-3 and V is TRBV6-1; D unresolved. Germline CDR1 reads MNHNS; CDR2 reads SASEGT. CDR3 length: 15 amino acids. V gave up 0 bases and J gave up 4 bases, with 10 bases separating them. The CDR3 region has the DNA TGTGCCAGCAGTGAAGCTGTGACAAGGGGAAACACCATATATTTT. Amino acids: CASSEAVTRGNTIYF.

This clonotype was seen a handful of times. The chain couples TRBV6-1 to TRBJ2-5; 7 bases align to TRBD2. Per germline, CDR1 MNHNS and CDR2 SASEGT. The CDR3 totals 15 residues. V trimming: 5 bases; J trimming: 5 bases; junction bases outside the gene matches: 11. The CDR3 reads CASSSLWGGRETQYF. The CDR3 coding sequence is TGTGCCAGCAGTTCTCTCTGGGGGGGTCGGGAGACCCAGTACTTC.

The table lists this clonotype with many counts. The chain recombines TRBV2 with TRBJ1-4, with a possible D match to TRBD1 (5 bases). The CDR3 totals 15 residues. CDR1 is SNHLY and CDR2 is FYNNEI in the germline V gene. V lost 1 base and J lost 8, with 14 bases in between. In DNA, the CDR3 is TGTGCCAGCAGTGAAGGGGGTGAAGGGACGGAAAAACTGTTTTTT. Residues: CASSEGGEGTEKLFF.

V and J are TRBV12-3 or TRBV12-4 and TRBJ1-6, with unresolved D. The CDR3 runs 14 residues. The germline V and J ends were trimmed by 3 bases and 7 bases, with 10 bases remaining between them. The CDR3: CASSFRTANSPLHF. The CDR3 DNA is TGTGCCAGCAGTTTTAGGACGGCAAATTCACCCCTCCACTTT.

In this sample, this clonotype turned up many times. J is TRBJ1-5 and V is TRBV5-1; 10 nucleotides align to TRBD1. This CDR3 has 15 residues. CDR1 SGHRS and CDR2 YFSETQ come from the germline V gene. V lost 4 bases to trimming and J lost 2 bases; unmatched junction nucleotides: 3. The CDR3 reads CASSRTGGGNQPQHF. CDR3 sequence (DNA): TGCGCCAGCAGCCGGACAGGGGGTGGCAATCAGCCCCAGCATTTT.

This clonotype was observed many times. This chain connects TRBV28 to TRBJ1-1; TRBD1 matches 12 bases. From germline, CDR1 is MDHEN and CDR2 SYDVKM. V dropped 0 bases and J dropped 2; count of bases not matched to a gene: 4. CDR3 size: 17 residues. The CDR3 reads CASSLWGTGGSNTEAFF. The CDR3, as DNA: TGTGCCAGCAGTTTATGGGGGACAGGGGGCAGTAACACTGAAGCTTTCTTT.

This clonotype has a handful of counts. V gene TRBV6-2 or TRBV6-3 combines with J gene TRBJ2-3; 12 positions match TRBD2. V gave up 4 bases and J gave up 3 bases; unmatched junction bases: 11. This CDR3 is 18 amino acids long. Germline V gives CDR1 MNHEY, CDR2 SVGEGT. CDR3 in amino acids: CASSLGLAGGGWTDTQYF. CDR3 nucleotide sequence: TGTGCCAGCAGTTTGGGGCTAGCGGGGGGGGGATGGACAGATACGCAGTATTTT.

The chain has TRBV7-9 and TRBJ2-3; 8 nucleotides align to TRBD2. The CDR3 runs to 16 residues. V gave up 3 bases and J gave up 5 bases; unmatched junction bases: 10. The V gene's germline CDR1 is SEHNR and CDR2 FQNEAQ (reference sequence). The CDR3: CASSFPRGGTGDTQYF. As DNA, the CDR3 is TGTGCCAGCAGCTTCCCTCGCGGGGGGACCGGAGATACGCAGTATTTT.

This clonotype appeared many times. The chain has TRBV3-1 and TRBJ1-4, with TRBD1 as a possible D gene (5 bases). The CDR3 loop spans 15 amino acids. Trimming pared 5 bases from V and 7 bases from J, leaving 17 bases between. Per germline, CDR1 LGHDT and CDR2 YNNKEL (reference sequence). CDR3 region: CASSMGPYGSEKLFF. The CDR3 DNA sequence: TGTGCCAGCAGCATGGGGCCTTACGGGAGTGAAAAACTGTTTTTT.

This clonotype was found many times. The gene calls are TRBV20-1 and TRBJ2-5; possibly TRBD1 for D (6 bases). V was pared by 4 bases and J by 7 bases, with 13 bases between. The CDR3 is made up of 12 amino acids. Germline V gene sequence: CDR1 DFQATT, CDR2 SNEGSKA (reference sequence). DNA for the CDR3: TGCAGTGCTATGGGGGCTCGGGGGACCCAGTACTTC. It codes for CSAMGARGTQYF.

The sample holds many counts of this clonotype. V and J are TRBV3-1 and TRBJ2-1; TRBD1 aligns across 8 bases. In germline, CDR1 is LGHDT, CDR2 YNNKEL (reference sequence). The length of the CDR3 is 16 residues. With 6 bases clipped from V and 3 bases from J, the junction kept 10 bases outside the gene matches. This CDR3 is CASSYPGQEFYNEQFF. The CDR3 DNA reads as TGTGCCAGCAGTTACCCGGGACAGGAGTTCTACAATGAGCAGTTCTTC.

V is TRBV6-1 and J is TRBJ1-2; D might be TRBD1 (6 bases). V gave up 4 bases and J gave up 12 bases, with 15 bases separating them. Germline V gives CDR1 MNHNS, CDR2 SASEGT. The CDR3 runs 12 residues. The CDR3 DNA reads TGTGCCAGCAGTGCTACAGGGATGGCTGACACCTTC. It specifies CASSATGMADTF.

This chain joins TRBV27 and TRBJ1-2; D not certain. The V and J ends lost 3 bases and 4 bases respectively, with 9 bases between them. The CDR3 runs to 13 residues. From germline, CDR1 is MNHEY and CDR2 SMNVEV (reference sequence). The CDR3 DNA sequence: TGTGCCAGCAGTTTTCACCCTCTCTATGGCTACACCTTC. This encodes CASSFHPLYGYTF.

V usage is TRBV30 and J usage is TRBJ2-5; D possibly corresponds to TRBD2 (5 bases). This CDR3 is 16 amino acids long. Germline V gives CDR1 GTSNPN, CDR2 SVGIG (reference sequence). The germline V and J ends were trimmed by 2 bases and 5 bases, with 21 bases remaining between them. CDR3 bases: TGTGCCTGGAGTATTACCATACGCACTAGGGTGGAGACCCAGTACTTC. Amino acid sequence: CAWSITIRTRVETQYF. Combining the CDR3 with reference TRBV30 and TRBJ2-5 gives the whole variable domain SQTIHQWPATLVQPVGSPLSLECTVEGTSNPNLYWYRQAAGRGLQLLFYSVGIGQISSEVPQNLSASRPQDRQFILSSKKLLLSDSGFYLCAWSITIRTRVETQYFGPGTRLLVL.

This clonotype was picked up many times. V and J are TRBV12-3 or TRBV12-4 and TRBJ1-2; no reliable D call. The CDR3 has 13 amino acids. Trimming shortened V by 6 bases and J by 6 bases, and 14 bases separated the two germline ends. The CDR3 bases are TGTGCCAGCAGCGGAGACATGATGAATGGCTACACCTTC. It translates to CASSGDMMNGYTF.

The chain is built from TRBV20-1 and TRBJ1-2, with 8 bases fitting TRBD1. J lost 1 base, V lost 6 bases, and 13 bases had no gene match. Germline CDR1 DFQATT, CDR2 SNEGSKA (reference sequence). The CDR3 runs to 16 residues. CDR3 nucleotides: TGCAGTGCCGAGAACCAAAGGGACAGGTTTAACTATGGCTACACCTTC. This encodes CSAENQRDRFNYGYTF.

This clonotype was counted ten times or more. V gene TRBV3-1 combines with J gene TRBJ2-3; TRBD2 matches 15 bases. Germline assignment: CDR1 LGHDT and CDR2 YNNKEL (reference sequence). The CDR3 has 15 amino acids. With V trimmed by 5 bases and J by 6 bases, 3 bases remained unmatched. CDR3 sequence reads: CASSGTSGGSDTQYF. Written as DNA, the CDR3 is TGTGCCAGCAGCGGGACTAGCGGGGGGAGTGATACGCAGTATTTT.

This clonotype was seen ten or more times. The chain couples TRBV12-3 or TRBV12-4 to TRBJ1-2; TRBD1 aligns across 8 bases. V shed 5 bases and J 0 bases; nucleotides not matched to a gene: 5. The CDR3 contains 15 residues. The CDR3 loop reads CASSLTGAANYGYTF. Written as DNA, the CDR3 is TGTGCCAGCAGTCTGACAGGGGCCGCTAACTATGGCTACACCTTC.